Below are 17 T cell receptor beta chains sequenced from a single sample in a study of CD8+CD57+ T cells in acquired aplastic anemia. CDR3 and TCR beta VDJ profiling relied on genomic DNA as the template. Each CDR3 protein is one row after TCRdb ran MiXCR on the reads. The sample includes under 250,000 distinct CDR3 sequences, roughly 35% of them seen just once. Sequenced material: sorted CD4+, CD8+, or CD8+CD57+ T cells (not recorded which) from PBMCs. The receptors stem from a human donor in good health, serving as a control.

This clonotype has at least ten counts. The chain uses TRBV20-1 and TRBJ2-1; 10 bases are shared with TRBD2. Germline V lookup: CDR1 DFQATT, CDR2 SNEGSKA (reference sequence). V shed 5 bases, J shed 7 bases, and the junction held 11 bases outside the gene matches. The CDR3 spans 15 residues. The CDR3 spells CSAPLAGVRKNEQFF. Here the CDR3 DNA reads TGCAGTGCTCCCCTAGCGGGAGTAAGGAAGAATGAGCAGTTCTTC.

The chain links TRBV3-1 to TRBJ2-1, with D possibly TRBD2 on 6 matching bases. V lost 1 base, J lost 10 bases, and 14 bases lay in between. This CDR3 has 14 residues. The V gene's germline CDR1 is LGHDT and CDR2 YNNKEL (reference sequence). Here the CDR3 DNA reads TGTGCCAGCAGCCAAGCGGGACTCGAGTGGGAGCAGTTCTTC. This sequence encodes CASSQAGLEWEQFF.

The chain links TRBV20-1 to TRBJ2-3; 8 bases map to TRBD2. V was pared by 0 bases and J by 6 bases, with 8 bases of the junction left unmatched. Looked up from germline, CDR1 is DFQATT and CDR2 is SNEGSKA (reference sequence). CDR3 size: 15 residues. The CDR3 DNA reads TGCAGTGCTAGAGATAGCGGGGCGAGGCTGGATACGCAGTATTTT. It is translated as CSARDSGARLDTQYF.

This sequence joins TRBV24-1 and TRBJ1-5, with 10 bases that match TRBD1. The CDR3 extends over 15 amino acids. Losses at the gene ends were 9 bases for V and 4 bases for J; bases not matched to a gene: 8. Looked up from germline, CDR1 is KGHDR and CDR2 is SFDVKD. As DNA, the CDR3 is TGTGCCACCGCAAGACCGGGACAGGGGAATCAGCCCCAGCATTTT. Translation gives CATARPGQGNQPQHF.

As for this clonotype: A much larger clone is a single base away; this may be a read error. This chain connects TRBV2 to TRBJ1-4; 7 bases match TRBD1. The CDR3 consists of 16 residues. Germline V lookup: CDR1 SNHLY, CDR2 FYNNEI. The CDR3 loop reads CASSEVSRGIGEKPFF. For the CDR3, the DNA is TGTGCCAGCAGTGAGGTCAGCAGGGGGATTGGTGAAAAACCGTTTTTT.

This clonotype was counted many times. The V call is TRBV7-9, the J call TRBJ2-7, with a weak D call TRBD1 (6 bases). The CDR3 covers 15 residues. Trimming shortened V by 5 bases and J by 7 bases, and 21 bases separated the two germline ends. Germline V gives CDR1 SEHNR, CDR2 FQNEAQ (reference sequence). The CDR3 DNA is TGTGCCAGCAGCCCTGGGTGGGGGCGATCTTGGGAGCAGTACTTC. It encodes CASSPGWGRSWEQYF.

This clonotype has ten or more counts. The CDR3 nucleotides read TGTGCCAGCAGCGGTGGTAGCGGGAGATCCTACAATGAGCAGTTCTTC. Protein: CASSGGSGRSYNEQFF. The chain uses TRBV9 and TRBJ2-1; the match to TRBD2 covers 9 bases. V lost 3 bases and J lost 1; bases outside the gene matches: 5. The CDR3 sequence is 16 residues long. Germline loops: CDR1 SGDLS, CDR2 YYNGEE.

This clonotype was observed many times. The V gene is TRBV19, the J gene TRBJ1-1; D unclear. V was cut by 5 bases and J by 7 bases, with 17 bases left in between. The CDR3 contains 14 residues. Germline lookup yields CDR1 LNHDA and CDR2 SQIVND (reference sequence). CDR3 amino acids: CASSGSLLGDEAFF. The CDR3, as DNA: TGTGCCAGTAGTGGATCCCTGCTTGGGGATGAAGCTTTCTTT.

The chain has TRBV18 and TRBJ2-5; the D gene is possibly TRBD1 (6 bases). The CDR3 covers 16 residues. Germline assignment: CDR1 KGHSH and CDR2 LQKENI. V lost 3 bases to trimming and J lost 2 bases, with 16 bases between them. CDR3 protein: CASSPLFDRTQETQYF. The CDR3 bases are TGTGCCAGCTCACCCTTGTTTGACAGGACGCAAGAGACCCAGTACTTC.

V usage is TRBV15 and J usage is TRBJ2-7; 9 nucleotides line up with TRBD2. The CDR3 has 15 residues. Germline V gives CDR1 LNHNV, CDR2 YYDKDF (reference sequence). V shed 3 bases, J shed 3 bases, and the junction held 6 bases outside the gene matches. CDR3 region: CATSRYTSGFYEQYF. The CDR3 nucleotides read TGTGCCACCAGCAGGTACACTAGCGGGTTCTACGAGCAGTACTTC.

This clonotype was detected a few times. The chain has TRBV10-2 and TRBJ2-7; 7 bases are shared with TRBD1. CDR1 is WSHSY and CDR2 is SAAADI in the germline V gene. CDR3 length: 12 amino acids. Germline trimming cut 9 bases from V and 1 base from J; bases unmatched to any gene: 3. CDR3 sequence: CASQQGSYEQYF. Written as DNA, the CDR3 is TGCGCCAGTCAACAGGGGTCCTACGAGCAGTACTTC.

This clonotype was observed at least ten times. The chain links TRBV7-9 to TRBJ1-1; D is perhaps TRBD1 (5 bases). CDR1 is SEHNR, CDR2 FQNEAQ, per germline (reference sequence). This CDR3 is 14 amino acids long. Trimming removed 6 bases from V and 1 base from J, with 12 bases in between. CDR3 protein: CASSSGTENTEAFF. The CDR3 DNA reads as TGTGCCAGCAGTTCCGGGACGGAGAACACTGAAGCTTTCTTT.

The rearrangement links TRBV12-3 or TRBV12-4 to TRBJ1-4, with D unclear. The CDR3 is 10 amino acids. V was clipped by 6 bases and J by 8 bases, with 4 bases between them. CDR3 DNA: TGTGCCAGCAGGGGAGAAAAACTGTTTTTT. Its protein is CASRGEKLFF.

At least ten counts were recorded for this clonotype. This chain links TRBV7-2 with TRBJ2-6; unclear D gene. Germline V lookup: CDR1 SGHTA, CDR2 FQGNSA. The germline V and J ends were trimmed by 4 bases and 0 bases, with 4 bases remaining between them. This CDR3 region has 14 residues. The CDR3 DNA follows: TGTGCCAGCAGCTCCACCTCTGGGGCCAACGTCCTGACTTTC. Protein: CASSSTSGANVLTF.

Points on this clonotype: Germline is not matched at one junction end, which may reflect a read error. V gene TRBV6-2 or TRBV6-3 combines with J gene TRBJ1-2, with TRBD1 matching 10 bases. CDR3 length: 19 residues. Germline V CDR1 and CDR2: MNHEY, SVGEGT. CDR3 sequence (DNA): TGTGCCAGCAGTCACTCCTGGGGACAGGGGTTGGGGGCTACCTATGGCTACACCTTC. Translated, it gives CASSHSWGQGLGATYGYTF.

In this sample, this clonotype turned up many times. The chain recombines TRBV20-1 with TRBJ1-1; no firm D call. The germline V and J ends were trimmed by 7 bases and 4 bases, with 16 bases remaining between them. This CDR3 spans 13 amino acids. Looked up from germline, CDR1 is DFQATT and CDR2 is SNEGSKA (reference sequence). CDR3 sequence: CSVPVDWGTEAFF. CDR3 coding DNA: TGCAGTGTCCCCGTGGATTGGGGCACTGAAGCTTTCTTT.

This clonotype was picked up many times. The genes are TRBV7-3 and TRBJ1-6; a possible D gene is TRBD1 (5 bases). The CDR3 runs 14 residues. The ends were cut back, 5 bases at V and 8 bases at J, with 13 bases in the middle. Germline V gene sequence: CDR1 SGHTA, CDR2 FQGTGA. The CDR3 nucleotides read TGTGCCAGCAGCCCAGGGCGGGATCATTCACCCCTCCACTTT. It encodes CASSPGRDHSPLHF. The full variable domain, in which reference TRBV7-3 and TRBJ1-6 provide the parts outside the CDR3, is GAGVSQTPSNKVTEKGKYVELRCDPISGHTALYWYRQSLGQGPEFLIYFQGTGAADDSGLPNDRFFAVRPEGSVSTLKIQRTERGDSAVYLCASSPGRDHSPLHFGNGTRLTVT.